These T cell receptor beta chains were read from a single sample in a study of blood T cell repertoires in COVID-19. Here immunoSEQ multiplex PCR was the method, and the copy in TCRdb shows in-frame clones only, minus some. The data contain roughly 63,000 clones, about 80% of them singletons. Sequencing input: peripheral blood. The source of these receptors is a human donor in a cohort sampled during active COVID-19. Both conserved end residues are part of each CDR3. The D gene is left open where the match is weak. The size of a clone is reported for some rows only, either as once, few or many, or as a class for expanded clones.

d_call clone_size j_call v_call cdr3_aa cdr3_nt
TRBD2 NA TRBJ2-7 TRBV5-5 CASNSPWRSGRDEQYF TGTGCCAGCAACTCCCCTTGGCGCAGCGGGAGAGACGAGCAGTACTTC
TRBD2 NA TRBJ2-1 TRBV24-1 CATSRASGGDNEQFF TGTGCCACCAGTAGAGCTAGCGGGGGTGACAATGAGCAGTTCTTC
TRBD2 NA TRBJ2-3 TRBV7-2 CASSLTSRGGSNTDTQYF TGTGCCAGCAGCTTAACTTCTAGGGGCGGGAGTAACACAGATACGCAGTATTTT
NA NA TRBJ2-5 TRBV28 CASSFGWRRGQETQYF TGTGCCAGCAGTTTCGGTTGGCGGCGGGGTCAAGAGACCCAGTACTTC
TRBD1 many TRBJ1-1 TRBV11-3 CASSSPGQTNTEAFF TGTGCCAGCAGCTCCCCGGGACAGACGAACACTGAAGCTTTCTTT
NA NA TRBJ1-4 TRBV7-9 CASSWVGGSDEKLFF TGTGCCAGCAGCTGGGTCGGGGGGAGCGATGAAAAACTGTTTTTT
NA NA TRBJ2-7 TRBV2 CASSVNLTGEQYF TGTGCCAGCAGTGTGAACCTCACCGGTGAGCAGTACTTC
NA NA TRBJ1-1 TRBV5-1 CASMGGSPTTEAFF TGCGCCAGCATGGGTGGTAGCCCCACCACTGAAGCTTTCTTT
NA NA TRBJ2-5 TRBV18 CASSPNKGKETQYF TGTGCCAGCTCACCAAACAAGGGGAAAGAGACCCAGTACTTC
TRBD1 NA TRBJ2-6 TRBV4-1 CASSQNRDRFSGANVLTF TGCGCCAGCAGCCAAAACCGGGACAGGTTCTCTGGGGCCAACGTCCTGACTTTC
TRBD1 NA TRBJ2-6 TRBV5-1 CASSLAPSGGGGANVLTF TGCGCCAGCAGCTTGGCCCCTTCAGGGGGCGGTGGGGCCAACGTCCTGACTTTC
TRBD2 NA TRBJ2-5 TRBV3-1/TRBV3-2 CASSQGTAGGRETQYF TGTGCCAGCAGCCAAGGGACAGCGGGAGGTCGGGAGACCCAGTACTTC
TRBD1 NA TRBJ2-7 TRBV5-5 CASSLAAGGPLKGEQYF TGTGCCAGCAGCTTGGCCGCAGGGGGTCCCCTAAAGGGAGAGCAGTACTTC
TRBD1 NA TRBJ1-1 TRBV6-2/TRBV6-3 CASSYVQGTTEAFF TGTGCCAGCAGTTACGTACAGGGGACCACTGAAGCTTTCTTT
NA once TRBJ1-2 TRBV5-1 CASSLVGGQGYTF TGCGCCAGCAGCTTGGTAGGGGGTCAGGGCTACACCTTC
TRBD2 NA TRBJ2-3 TRBV7-3 CASSLMPASGGRNADTQYF TGTGCCAGCAGCTTAATGCCCGCTAGCGGCGGGAGAAACGCAGATACGCAGTATTTT
TRBD2 NA TRBJ2-3 TRBV6-4 CASRKTSAGDTQYF TGTGCCAGCAGAAAAACTAGCGCTGGAGATACGCAGTATTTT
NA NA TRBJ1-1 TRBV6-5 CASRRGGVGTEAFF TGTGCCAGCAGGCGGGGTGGGGTTGGCACTGAAGCTTTCTTT
TRBD1 NA TRBJ1-6 TRBV27 CASSLAGTENSPLHF TGTGCCAGCAGTTTGGCCGGGACAGAGAATTCACCCCTCCACTTT
TRBD1 NA TRBJ2-7 TRBV4-3 CASSPGQGGYEQYF TGCGCCAGCAGCCCGGGACAGGGAGGATACGAGCAGTACTTC
NA many TRBJ1-2 TRBV29-1 CSVLGAGGYGYTF TGCAGCGTTTTAGGAGCTGGTGGCTATGGCTACACCTTC
NA few TRBJ2-7 TRBV3-1/TRBV3-2 CASSQQMGPYEQYF TGTGCCAGCAGCCAACAGATGGGCCCCTACGAGCAGTACTTC
NA NA TRBJ1-6 TRBV11-2 CASSATGVNSPLHF TGTGCCAGCAGCGCGACAGGCGTTAATTCACCCCTCCACTTT
NA once TRBJ1-6 TRBV5-1 CASSLGQHNSPLHF TGCGCCAGCAGCTTGGGACAGCATAATTCACCCCTCCACTTT
NA NA TRBJ2-1 TRBV19 CASRPSGEITPYNEQFF TGTGCCAGTAGACCCTCGGGGGAAATTACTCCCTACAATGAGCAGTTCTTC
NA few TRBJ1-5 TRBV5-8 CASNLMGGNQPQHF TGTGCCAGCAACCTAATGGGAGGGAATCAGCCCCAGCATTTT
TRBD2 NA TRBJ2-3 TRBV19 CAANSGRSDTQYF TGTGCCGCAAATAGCGGGAGATCAGATACGCAGTATTTT
TRBD1 NA TRBJ2-7 TRBV28 CASSLSGTEYEQYF TGTGCCAGCAGCCTCTCCGGGACAGAGTACGAGCAGTACTTC
TRBD2 NA TRBJ2-5 TRBV5-1 CASSLNLELAGGGGETQYF TGCGCCAGCAGCTTGAACCTCGAACTAGCGGGAGGAGGGGGAGAGACCCAGTACTTC
TRBD1 NA TRBJ2-7 TRBV5-1 CASSLGQGRPYEQYF TGCGCCAGCAGCTTGGGACAGGGGCGTCCCTACGAGCAGTACTTC
NA NA TRBJ1-4 TRBV7-9 CASSSQSYFNEKLFF TGTGCCAGCAGCTCCCAAAGCTATTTTAATGAAAAACTGTTTTTT
NA NA TRBJ2-3 TRBV10-3 CATQTGTDTQYF TGTGCCACCCAGACAGGCACAGATACGCAGTATTTT
NA NA TRBJ1-2 TRBV7-2 CASSAYKGIGYGYTF TGTGCCAGCAGCGCATATAAGGGGATTGGCTATGGCTACACCTTC
TRBD1 NA TRBJ1-2 TRBV30 CAWSSMQGDGYTF TGTGCCTGGAGTAGTATGCAGGGGGATGGCTACACCTTC
TRBD1 NA TRBJ2-5 TRBV5-1 CASSPSPLGQGAETQYF TGCGCCAGCAGCCCATCGCCCCTTGGACAGGGCGCGGAGACCCAGTACTTC
NA NA TRBJ1-2 TRBV28 CASSSNGYTF TGTGCCAGCAGTTCAAATGGCTACACCTTC
NA NA TRBJ2-7 TRBV29-1 CSVEGAPGQGNHEQYF TGCAGCGTTGAAGGTGCCCCGGGCCAGGGGAACCACGAGCAGTACTTC
NA NA TRBJ2-5 TRBV25-1 CASSEPRAVQETQYF TGTGCCAGCAGTGAACCACGAGCGGTCCAAGAGACCCAGTACTTC
TRBD1 NA TRBJ2-1 TRBV4-2 CASSQDFTGAYNEQFF TGTGCCAGCAGCCAAGATTTCACAGGGGCCTACAATGAGCAGTTCTTC
TRBD2 NA TRBJ2-2 TRBV6-5 CASRMDGRAAGELFF TGTGCCAGCAGAATGGACGGGAGGGCCGCCGGGGAGCTGTTTTTT
TRBD1 NA TRBJ2-3 TRBV29-1 CSTSGTGGGDTQYF TGCAGCACCTCCGGGACAGGGGGTGGAGATACGCAGTATTTT
NA NA TRBJ2-3 TRBV5-1 CASSPDTFSTDTQYF TGCGCCAGCAGCCCAGACACCTTTAGCACAGATACGCAGTATTTT
NA NA TRBJ2-5 TRBV5-6 CASSFEGHRAQYF TGTGCCAGCAGCTTCGAGGGACACCGGGCCCAGTACTTC
TRBD1 NA TRBJ1-4 TRBV5-5 CASSWTGAGEKLFF TGTGCCAGCAGCTGGACAGGGGCCGGTGAAAAACTGTTTTTT
NA NA TRBJ2-5 TRBV3-1/TRBV3-2 CASSRVQVGLYSETQYF TGTGCCAGCAGCCGTGTCCAGGTTGGACTCTACTCCGAGACCCAGTACTTC
TRBD2 NA TRBJ2-1 TRBV29-1 CSVEDPSGKQFF TGCAGCGTTGAAGATCCTAGCGGGAAGCAGTTCTTC
NA NA TRBJ1-2 TRBV28 CASSPPTQGSTF TGTGCCAGCAGTCCCCCAACGCAGGGGAGCACCTTC
TRBD2 NA TRBJ2-5 TRBV7-9 CASSRSLAGGETQYF TGTGCCAGCAGTCGATCACTAGCGGGAGGAGAGACCCAGTACTTC
TRBD2 once TRBJ2-5 TRBV19 CATAASGQETQYF TGTGCCACCGCCGCTAGCGGCCAAGAGACCCAGTACTTC
TRBD2 NA TRBJ2-5 TRBV11-2 CASSPIAGHQETQYF TGTGCCAGCAGCCCAATAGCGGGGCACCAAGAGACCCAGTACTTC
TRBD1 NA TRBJ1-5 TRBV19 CASSTRDSGQPQHF TGTGCCAGTAGTACCCGGGACAGCGGTCAGCCCCAGCATTTT
TRBD2 once TRBJ2-5 TRBV7-2 CASSLGLAGAEGYF TGTGCCAGCAGCTTAGGACTAGCGGGGGCTGAGGGGTACTTC